Below are 9 T cell receptor beta chains sequenced from a single sample in a study of cytomegalovirus exposure and HLA in healthy donors. The PCR was carried out with 60 Vbeta primers and 13 Jbeta primers. Generated by immunoSEQ multiplex PCR, the TCRdb table keeps only in-frame clones and is missing some. The repertoire holds about 150,000 clones, with approximately 79% as singletons. Material for sequencing was PBMCs. Receptors were obtained from a woman between 35 and 50 years old in good health and CMV-seropositive.

V usage is TRBV7-2 and J usage is TRBJ1-2; D uncertain. V lost 7 bases, J lost 8 bases, and 14 bases lay in between. The CDR3 runs 12 residues. CDR1 is SGHTA and CDR2 is FQGNSA in the germline V gene. The chain's CDR3 is CASNLAERGYTF. For the CDR3, the DNA is TGTGCCAGCAATCTGGCGGAGCGAGGCTACACCTTC.

The V gene is TRBV10-3, the J gene TRBJ2-3; weak D call: TRBD2 (6 bases). The CDR3 is made up of 15 amino acids. Trimming removed 2 bases from V and 0 bases from J, with 9 bases in between. CDR1 ENHRY and CDR2 SYGVKD come from the germline V gene. CDR3 residues: CAISELASSTDTQYF. In DNA, the CDR3 is TGTGCCATCAGTGAGCTAGCGTCTAGCACAGATACGCAGTATTTT.

This chain links TRBV4-2 with TRBJ1-2, with 12 nucleotides matching TRBD1. There are 16 residues in the CDR3. V was pared by 2 bases and J by 8 bases, with 9 bases of the junction left unmatched. The V gene's germline CDR1 is LGHNA and CDR2 YNFKEQ. CDR3 sequence: CASSQLGTGGAHGYTF. As DNA, the CDR3 is TGTGCCAGCAGCCAACTTGGGACAGGGGGCGCTCACGGCTACACCTTC.

This rearrangement joins TRBV5-4 to TRBJ1-3; no definite D call. Deletions cut 1 base from V and 0 bases from J, with 8 bases between. CDR1 is SGHNT and CDR2 is YYREEE in the germline V gene (reference sequence). CDR3 length: 15 residues. CDR3 protein: CASSLLPVSGNTIYF. CDR3 bases: TGTGCCAGCAGCTTGCTCCCAGTCTCTGGAAACACCATATATTTT.

This clone was seen more than once but under ten times. V usage is TRBV19 and J usage is TRBJ2-5, with D maybe TRBD1 (6 bases). The last part of the DNA fits TRBJ2-7 better; the J call may be wrong. The germline gives CDR1 LNHDA, CDR2 SQIVND (reference sequence). CDR3 length: 15 amino acids. The CDR3 protein is CASSTQTGSSYEQYF. As DNA, the CDR3 is TGTGCCAGTAGTACCCAGACAGGCAGCTCCTACGAGCAGTACTTC.

Comments on this clone: This same CDR3 is encoded by further DNA sequences in the sample. The chain recombines TRBV2 with TRBJ2-5, with 11 bases aligning to TRBD1. The CDR3 has 15 residues. V shed 6 bases, J shed 5 bases, and the junction held 8 bases outside the gene matches. Germline CDR1 reads SNHLY; CDR2 reads FYNNEI. The CDR3 sequence: CASSGQGARGETQYF. CDR3 nucleotides: TGTGCCAGCAGCGGACAGGGGGCGCGAGGCGAGACCCAGTACTTC.

The chain uses TRBV28 and TRBJ1-5, with D possibly matching TRBD1 (5 bases). Germline-derived CDR1 and CDR2 are MDHEN and SYDVKM. Between the trimmed V and J ends, which lost 7 bases and 0 bases, there was a span of 16 bases. CDR3 length: 16 residues. The CDR3 coding sequence is TGTGCCAGCAACCCCGGGGGGGGGTATAGCAATCAGCCCCAGCATTTT. It is translated as CASNPGGGYSNQPQHF.

The J gene is TRBJ2-6, the V gene TRBV25-1, with D possibly TRBD1 on 6 matching bases. CDR3 length: 15 amino acids. CDR1 MGHDK and CDR2 SYGVNS come from the germline V gene. With 1 base removed from V and 3 bases from J, the gap between germline ends came to 7 bases. Here the CDR3 reads CASSELGGGANVLTF. CDR3 DNA: TGTGCCAGCAGTGAATTAGGGGGTGGGGCCAACGTCCTGACTTTC.

The rearrangement links TRBV7-2 to TRBJ1-1, with a weak D call TRBD1 (5 bases). CDR1 is SGHTA, CDR2 FQGNSA, per germline. V was clipped by 3 bases and J by 3 bases, with 14 bases between them. This CDR3 has 15 residues. CDR3 nucleotide sequence: TGTGCCAGCAGCTTCCAAGCAGGGCCAGACACTGAAGCTTTCTTT. Protein product: CASSFQAGPDTEAFF.